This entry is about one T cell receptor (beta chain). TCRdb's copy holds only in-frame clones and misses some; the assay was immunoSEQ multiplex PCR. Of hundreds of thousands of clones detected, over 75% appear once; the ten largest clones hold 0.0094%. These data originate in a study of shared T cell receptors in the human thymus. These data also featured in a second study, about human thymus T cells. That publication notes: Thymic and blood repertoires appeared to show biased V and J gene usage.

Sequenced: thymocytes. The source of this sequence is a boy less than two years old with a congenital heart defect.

In DNA form, the CDR3 reads TGTGCCAGCAGCTTAGAGGGGGGGGGAGAACTGTTTTTT. This sequence encodes CASSLEGGGELFF. The chain carries TRBV7-9 and TRBJ1-4, with D perhaps matching TRBD1 (6 bases). V lost 1 base and J 12 bases, leaving 12 bases between the germline ends. The CDR3 is 13 amino acids. Germline CDR1 reads SEHNR; CDR2 reads FQNEAQ (reference sequence).